This is a list of T cell receptor beta chains from one sample in a study of cytomegalovirus exposure and HLA in healthy donors. Profiling relied on immunoSEQ multiplex PCR, and the TCRdb table lists in-frame clones only, not all of them. This table holds about 130,000 clones, about nine tenths found once. Sequenced sample: PBMCs. Every receptor here comes from a woman aged 18-35 years in good health and CMV-seronegative. CDR3s include the opening cysteine and the closing phenylalanine or tryptophan. A D gene is named only where the DNA matches it firmly. Some rows have no size entry. The others give once, few or many, or a class for an expanded clone.

>-|TRBJ1-1|TRBV30|-
TGTGCCTGGAGTCCCGACAGGAACACTGAAGCTTTCTTT
CAWSPDRNTEAFF
>TRBD2|TRBJ2-1|TRBV9|-
TGTGCCAGCAGCTTTGGACTAGCCGGTGAGCAGTTCTTC
CASSFGLAGEQFF
>TRBD1|TRBJ2-3|TRBV9|few
TGTGCCAGCAGCGAACTGGGACAGGGGATAGATACGCAGTATTTT
CASSELGQGIDTQYF
>TRBD1|TRBJ1-5|TRBV7-9|-
TGTGCCAGCAGCCCCCGTGGGACAGGGGACCAGCCCCAGCATTTT
CASSPRGTGDQPQHF
>TRBD1|TRBJ2-7|TRBV10-3|once
TGTGCCGTGGTCGGGGACAGGGTCTACGAGCAGTACTTC
CAVVGDRVYEQYF
>-|TRBJ2-7|TRBV7-2|once
TGTGCCAGCAGCTTAGGCCCCCCCAGGGGCTGGGGCTACGAGCAGTACTTC
CASSLGPPRGWGYEQYF
>TRBD2|TRBJ2-2|TRBV6-4|-
TGTGCCAGCAGTGACGGGACTAGCACCGGGGAGCTGTTTTTT
CASSDGTSTGELFF
>-|TRBJ2-7|TRBV29-1|-
TGCAGCGTTGTGGCAGGGTCCCACGAGCAGTACTTC
CSVVAGSHEQYF
>TRBD1|TRBJ2-3|TRBV27|once
TGTGCCAGCAGTTGGGCAGGGGGCAGGGATACGCAGTATTTT
CASSWAGGRDTQYF
>-|TRBJ1-2|TRBV7-9|-
TGTGCCAGCAGAGATGACAGGACCTCCGGCTATGGCTACACCTTC
CASRDDRTSGYGYTF
>-|TRBJ2-3|TRBV30|-
TGTGCCTGGAGTGCACTAGGAGATACGCAGTATTTT
CAWSALGDTQYF
>TRBD1|TRBJ1-2|TRBV29-1|-
TGCAGCGTTCTCAGACAGGGGGCGGCTGGCTACACCTTC
CSVLRQGAAGYTF
>TRBD2|TRBJ2-7|TRBV27|-
TGTGCCAGCAGCCTCGCAGCGGGAGGCACCTACGAGCAGTACTTC
CASSLAAGGTYEQYF
>-|TRBJ2-3|TRBV5-1|-
TGCGCCAGCAGCTTGGGACAGAGCACAGATACGCAGTATTTT
CASSLGQSTDTQYF
>-|TRBJ2-1|TRBV2|-
TGTGCCAGCTCTGTCGGGAATGAGCAGTTCTTC
CASSVGNEQFF